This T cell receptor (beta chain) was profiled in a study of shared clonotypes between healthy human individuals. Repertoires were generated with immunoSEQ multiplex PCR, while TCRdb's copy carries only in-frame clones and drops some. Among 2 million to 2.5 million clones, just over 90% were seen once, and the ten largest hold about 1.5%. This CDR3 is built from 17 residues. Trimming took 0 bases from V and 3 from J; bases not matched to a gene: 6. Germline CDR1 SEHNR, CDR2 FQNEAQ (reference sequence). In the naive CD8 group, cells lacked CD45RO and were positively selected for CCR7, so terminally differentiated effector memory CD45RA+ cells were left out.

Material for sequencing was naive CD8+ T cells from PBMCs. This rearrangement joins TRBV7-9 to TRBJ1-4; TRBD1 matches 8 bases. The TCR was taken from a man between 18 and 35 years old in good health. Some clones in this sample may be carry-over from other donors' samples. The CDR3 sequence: CASSLAAGGPANEKLFF. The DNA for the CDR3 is TGTGCCAGCAGCTTAGCTGCAGGGGGCCCCGCTAATGAAAAACTGTTTTTT.